These 11 T cell receptor beta chains share one sample of origin, sequenced in a study of PD-1 blockade in classical Hodgkin lymphoma. Regarding time point: cycle 4 day 1 (C4D1), after 6 weeks of nivolumab. With no exception, relapse followed autologous stem cell transplantation in all patients, and brentuximab vedotin exposure varied. Some clones are missing from TCRdb's copy, which holds only in-frame ones; the method was immunoSEQ multiplex PCR. The sample has tens of thousands of clones; more than 80% are singletons. Sequenced here: peripheral blood mononuclear cells (PBMCs), sampled before the fourth cycle of nivolumab. These receptors all stem from a human donor with classical Hodgkin lymphoma.

This chain links TRBV7-8 with TRBJ2-5, with D tentatively TRBD1 or TRBD2 (5 bases each). The CDR3 extends over 14 amino acids. V was cut by 3 bases and J by 2 bases, with 10 bases left in between. Germline V gene sequence: CDR1 SGHVS, CDR2 FQNEAQ. The CDR3 sequence is CASSLVGGQETQYF. In DNA form, the CDR3 reads TGTGCCAGCAGCTTGGTTGGGGGACAAGAGACCCAGTACTTC.

The J gene is TRBJ2-7, the V gene TRBV4-1; D is perhaps TRBD2 (5 bases). The V and J ends lost 2 bases and 6 bases respectively, with 8 bases between them. The V gene's germline CDR1 is MGHRA and CDR2 YSYEKL. The CDR3 covers 12 residues. The CDR3: CASSQIGSEQYF. The CDR3, as DNA: TGCGCCAGCAGCCAAATTGGGAGCGAGCAGTACTTC.

The DNA of the CDR3 is TGTGCCAGCAGTTCCCTCGGCCTTAGCACAGATACGCAGTATTTT. It yields the protein CASSSLGLSTDTQYF. This rearrangement joins TRBV7-8 to TRBJ2-3; no clear D. V gave up 6 bases and J gave up 0 bases, with 13 bases separating them. The V gene's germline CDR1 is SGHVS and CDR2 FQNEAQ. This CDR3 comprises 15 residues.

The chain carries TRBV11-2 and TRBJ2-7, with TRBD1 identical over 7 bases. The J segment lost 5 bases and the V segment lost 5 bases, leaving 9 bases of the junction unmatched. Germline lookup yields CDR1 SGHAT and CDR2 FQNNGV. The CDR3 loop spans 14 amino acids. CDR3 DNA sequence: TGTGCCAGCAGCCCCACGACAGGGTCCGACGAGCAGTACTTC. Its protein product is CASSPTTGSDEQYF.

This chain connects TRBV6-5 to TRBJ2-7; no firm D call. This CDR3 has 14 amino acids. Per the germline V gene, CDR1 is MNHEY and CDR2 is SVGAGI. V shed 2 bases and J shed 6 bases, with 14 bases lying between them. The CDR3 DNA sequence: TGTGCCAGCAGTTACAGGTCCCCGGCTTCCGAGCAGTACTTC. It encodes CASSYRSPASEQYF.

This clone was detected only once. The rearrangement links TRBV29-1 to TRBJ2-5; D uncertain. The CDR3 is made up of 12 amino acids. The germline V gene encodes CDR1 SQVTM and CDR2 ANQGSEA. V was trimmed by 1 base and J by 0 bases, leaving 3 bases between them. For the CDR3, the DNA is TGCAGCGTTGAAGGGAACCAAGAGACCCAGTACTTC. Its translation is CSVEGNQETQYF.

The table lists this clone with a count of one. This chain uses TRBV10-2 with TRBJ2-7; 10 bases fit TRBD2. Germline assignment: CDR1 WSHSY and CDR2 SAAADI. V gave up 4 bases and J gave up 6 bases; unmatched junction bases: 3. The CDR3 is 13 amino acids. CDR3 in DNA: TGCGCCAGCAGTGTAACTAGCGGGATCGAGCAGTACTTC. Protein product: CASSVTSGIEQYF.

CDR3 sequence: CASSPVGVSTNEKLFF. Written as DNA, the CDR3 is TGTGCCAGCTCACCGGTGGGGGTATCAACTAATGAAAAACTGTTTTTT. The chain has TRBV18 and TRBJ1-4, with D tentatively TRBD1 (5 bases). Trimming removed 3 bases from V and 0 bases from J, with 11 bases in between. The CDR3 spans 16 residues. Germline V CDR1 and CDR2: KGHSH, LQKENI.

J is TRBJ2-4 and V is TRBV2, with 7 bases aligning to TRBD1. The CDR3 is 13 amino acids. Trimming cost V 6 bases and J 10 bases; bases outside gene matches: 9. Germline V gene lookup returns CDR1 SNHLY and CDR2 FYNNEI. Written as DNA, the CDR3 is TGTGCCAGCAGGGGACAGACGGGGTCGATTCAGTACTTC. Protein sequence: CASRGQTGSIQYF. Drawing the rest from reference TRBV2 and TRBJ2-4, the complete variable domain is EPEVTQTPSHQVTQMGQEVILRCVPISNHLYFYWYRQILGQKVEFLVSFYNNEISEKSEIFDDQFSVERPDGSNFTLKIRSTKLEDSAMYFCASRGQTGSIQYFGAGTRLSVL.

The rearrangement links TRBV27 to TRBJ2-6; D uncertain. The CDR3 loop spans 17 amino acids. CDR1 and CDR2 from the germline V gene are MNHEY and SMNVEV (reference sequence). V dropped 2 bases and J dropped 0 bases, with 11 bases sitting between them. For the CDR3, the DNA is TGTGCCAGCAGTTTACCGCACCCCAACTCTGGGGCCAACGTCCTGACTTTC. Translating it yields CASSLPHPNSGANVLTF.

The rearrangement joins TRBV2 to TRBJ1-6; D is perhaps TRBD1 (5 bases). Trimming took 2 bases from V and 6 from J, leaving 11 bases between them. CDR1 is SNHLY and CDR2 is FYNNEI in the germline V gene. CDR3 length equals 15 residues. In DNA, the CDR3 is TGTGCCAGCAGTGAAACGGGGCGAGGTAATTCACCCCTCCACTTT. Its translation: CASSETGRGNSPLHF.